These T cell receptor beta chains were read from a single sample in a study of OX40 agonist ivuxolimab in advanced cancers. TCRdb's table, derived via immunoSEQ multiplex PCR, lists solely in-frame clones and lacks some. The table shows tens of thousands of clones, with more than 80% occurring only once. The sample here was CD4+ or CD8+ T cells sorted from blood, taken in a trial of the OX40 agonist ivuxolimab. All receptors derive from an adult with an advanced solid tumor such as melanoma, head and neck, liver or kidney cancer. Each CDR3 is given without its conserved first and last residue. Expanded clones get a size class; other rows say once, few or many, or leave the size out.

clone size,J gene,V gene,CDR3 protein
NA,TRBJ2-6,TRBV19,ASSIFGGGFSGANVLT
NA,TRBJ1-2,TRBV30,AADDRVGVRGPDGYT
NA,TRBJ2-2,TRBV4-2,ASSQTLSVDIHTGELF
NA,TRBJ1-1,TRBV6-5,ASGQQGASAEAF
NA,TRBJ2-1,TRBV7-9,ASRLDGGARNEQF
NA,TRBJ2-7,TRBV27,ASSPLGGNEQY
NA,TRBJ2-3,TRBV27,ASRPQGVGTDTQY
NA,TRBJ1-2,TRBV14,ASSPLGHIGYT
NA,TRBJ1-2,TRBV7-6,ASSPRDSYYGYT
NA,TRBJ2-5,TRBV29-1,SVEGTDLAGQVETQY
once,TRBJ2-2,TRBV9,ASGLGGGELF
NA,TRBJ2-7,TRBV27,ASSLSYSYEQY
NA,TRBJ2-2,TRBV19,ASSIGIGELF